A selection of T cell receptor beta chains follows, all from one sample in a study of CD8+ T cells in alopecia areata. Profiling relied on immunoSEQ multiplex PCR, and the TCRdb table lists in-frame clones only, not all of them. The sample has roughly 180,000 clones, 40% to 55% seen once; the top ten hold 10%. The sample was CD8+ T cells sorted from blood, taken at roughly week 52, from a patient treated with tofacitinib. The origin of the receptors is a human donor with alopecia areata. CDR3s leave out the opening cysteine and the closing phenylalanine or tryptophan. Rows give clone size only sometimes, using once, few, many, or a class for an expanded clone.

v_gene	abundance	j_gene	CDR3aa
TRBV5-4	NA	TRBJ2-5	ASSRDAEETQY
TRBV6-5	NA	TRBJ1-2	ASSYSNQGVNYGYT
TRBV5-1	NA	TRBJ2-7	ASSSEPGLYYEQY
TRBV27	NA	TRBJ1-2	ASSYTEIGGYT
TRBV4-1	NA	TRBJ1-6	ASSQDLNRGSPLH
TRBV7-9	few	TRBJ2-6	ASSPWRTGVAGANVLT
TRBV5-1	NA	TRBJ1-5	ASSPTGARDNQPQH
TRBV30	NA	NA	AWSVGSRTYEQY
TRBV4-1	few	TRBJ1-2	ASSQDIRVYGYT
TRBV11-2	NA	TRBJ1-1	ASSLEVTEAF
TRBV30	NA	TRBJ2-5	AGGGAVAETQY
TRBV5-1	few	TRBJ1-1	ASSLSAGTGTEAF
TRBV5-6	NA	TRBJ1-6	ASSLWSGGYNSPLH
TRBV7-9	NA	TRBJ2-1	ASSPSQGSSYNEQF
TRBV6-1	NA	TRBJ2-1	ASSEAGSSYNEQF
TRBV4-2	few	TRBJ2-7	ASSQLPGSSYEQY
TRBV2	NA	TRBJ2-5	ASSEPGLQETQY
TRBV7-9	NA	TRBJ1-3	ASSFGLHPIY
TRBV11-2	few	TRBJ2-5	ASSSAIQVRSKTQY
TRBV7-9	NA	TRBJ2-5	ASSIRDGETQY